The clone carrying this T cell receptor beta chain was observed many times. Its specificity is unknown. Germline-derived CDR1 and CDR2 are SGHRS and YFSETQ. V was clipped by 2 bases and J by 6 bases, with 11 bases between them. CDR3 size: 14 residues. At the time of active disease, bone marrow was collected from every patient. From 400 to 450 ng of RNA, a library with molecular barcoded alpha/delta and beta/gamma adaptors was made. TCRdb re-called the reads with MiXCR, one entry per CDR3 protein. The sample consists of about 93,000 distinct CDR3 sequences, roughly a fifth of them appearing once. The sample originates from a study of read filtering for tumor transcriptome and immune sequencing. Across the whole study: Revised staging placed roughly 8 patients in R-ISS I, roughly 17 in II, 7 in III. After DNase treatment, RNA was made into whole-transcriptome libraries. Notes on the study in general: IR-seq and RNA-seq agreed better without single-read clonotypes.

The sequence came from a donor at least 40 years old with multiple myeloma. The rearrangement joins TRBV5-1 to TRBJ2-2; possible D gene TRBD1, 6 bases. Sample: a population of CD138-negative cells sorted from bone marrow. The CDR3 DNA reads TGCGCCAGCAGCTTCCAGGGGAGCGCCGGGGAGCTGTTTTTT. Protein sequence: CASSFQGSAGELFF.